Reported below is one T cell receptor (beta chain). Its specificity is not known. The CDR3 consists of 20 residues. V shed 5 bases, J shed 0 bases, and the junction held 17 bases outside the gene matches. Germline CDR1 reads MDHEN; CDR2 reads SYDVKM. These data are taken from a study of tumor and adjacent non-tumor tissue in lung cancer. Overall study findings and caveats: Tumor repertoires had a smaller top 100 clone share than normal lung.

The library came from three nested PCR rounds adapted from ARM-PCR protocols. TCRdb analysed the multiplex PCR reads with MiXCR anew, one entry per CDR3 protein. The repertoire holds roughly 150,000 distinct CDR3 sequences, around 65% seen once, with roughly 18% in the top ten. No cell sorting was done before RNA was extracted from the tissue. The chain couples TRBV28 to TRBJ2-3; 10 bases agree with TRBD2. Material: lung tumor tissue. The TCR sequence derives from a man aged 60-69 years with small cell lung cancer. The CDR3 loop is CASSPYKAGGKIRSTDTQYF. CDR3 DNA sequence: TGTGCCAGCAGTCCTTATAAAGCGGGAGGGAAGATTCGAAGCACAGATACGCAGTATTTT.